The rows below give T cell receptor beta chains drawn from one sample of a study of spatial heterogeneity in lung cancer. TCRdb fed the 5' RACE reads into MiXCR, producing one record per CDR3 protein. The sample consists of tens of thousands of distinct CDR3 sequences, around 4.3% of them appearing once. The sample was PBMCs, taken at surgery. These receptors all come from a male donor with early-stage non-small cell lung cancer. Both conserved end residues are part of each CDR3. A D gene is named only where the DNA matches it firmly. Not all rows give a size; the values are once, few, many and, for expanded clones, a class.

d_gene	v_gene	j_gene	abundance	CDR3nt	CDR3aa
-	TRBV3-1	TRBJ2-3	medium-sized	TGTGCCAGCAGCCACGGACGAAGCACAGATACGCAGTATTTT	CASSHGRSTDTQYF
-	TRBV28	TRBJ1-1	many	TGTGCCAGCAGTCTTCGAACGACATACAGGGAATCGAACACTGAAGCTTTCTTT	CASSLRTTYRESNTEAFF
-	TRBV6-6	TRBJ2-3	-	TGTGCCAGCAGTTCGTCCCCTCGGGGCAGCACAGATACGCAGTATTTT	CASSSSPRGSTDTQYF
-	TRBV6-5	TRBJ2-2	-	TGTGCCAGCAGTTACGGTGGGAACACCGGGGAGCTGTTTTTT	CASSYGGNTGELFF
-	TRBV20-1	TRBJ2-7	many	TGCAGTGCCCTCGGGGATGGGTACGAGCAGTACTTC	CSALGDGYEQYF
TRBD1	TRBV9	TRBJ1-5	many	TGTGCCAGCAGCGTAGACCGGGACAGAGCCCTATGTCAGCCCCAGCATTTT	CASSVDRDRALCQPQHF
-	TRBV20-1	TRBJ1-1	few	TGCAGTGCTAGTGAGGGGGTGGACACTGAAGCTTTCTTT	CSASEGVDTEAFF
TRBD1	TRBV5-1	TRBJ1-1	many	TGCGCCAGCAGCTTGATCTCGGCAGGGGGCCGGAACACTGAAGCTTTCTTT	CASSLISAGGRNTEAFF
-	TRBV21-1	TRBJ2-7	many	TGTGCCAGCAGCAAAATCACTAGCGGGCCTCTCTCCTACGAGCAGTACTTC	CASSKITSGPLSYEQYF
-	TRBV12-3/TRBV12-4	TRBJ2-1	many	TGTGCCAGCAGCAGGACCGGGGGTGAGCAGTTCTTC	CASSRTGGEQFF
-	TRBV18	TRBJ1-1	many	TGTGCCAGCTCACCAAACAGCGTGAACACTGAAGCTTTCTTT	CASSPNSVNTEAFF
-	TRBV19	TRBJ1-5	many	TGTGCCAGTAGTATACCGAATCAGCCCCAGCATTTT	CASSIPNQPQHF
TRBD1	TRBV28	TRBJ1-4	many	TGTGCCAGCAGTCCGATCGGGACAGAGAATGAAAAACTGTTTTTT	CASSPIGTENEKLFF
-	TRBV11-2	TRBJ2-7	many	TGTGCCAGCGCCTATAGTTCCTACGAGCAGTACTTC	CASAYSSYEQYF
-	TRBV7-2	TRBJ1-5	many	TGTGCCAGCAGCCCCCTTCCTCGGGGACCTAATCAGCCCCAGCATTTT	CASSPLPRGPNQPQHF
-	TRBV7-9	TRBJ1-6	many	TGTGCCAGCAGCCCGCCCGGGGCCTATAATTCACCCCTCCACTTT	CASSPPGAYNSPLHF
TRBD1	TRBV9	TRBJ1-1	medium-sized	TGTGCCAGCAGCCTAGGGACAGGGGCGAACACTGAAGCTTTCTTT	CASSLGTGANTEAFF
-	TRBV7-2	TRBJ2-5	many	TGTGCCAGCAGCTTAAGTTGGACAGCAGAGACCCAGTACTTC	CASSLSWTAETQYF